These 8 T cell receptor beta chains share one sample of origin, sequenced in a study of long-term antiretroviral therapy in people with HIV. Researchers ran immunoSEQ v3.0 at survey level. Some clones are missing from TCRdb's copy, which holds only in-frame ones; the method was immunoSEQ multiplex PCR. Of 25,000 or so clones detected, around 83% appear once; the ten largest clones hold 5.1%. The sequencing here drew on unsorted PBMCs, taken 3 years after starting antiretroviral therapy. These receptors came from a man in his late teens or twenties with HIV.

This chain links TRBV27 with TRBJ1-5; TRBD1 is a possible D gene (5 bases). The CDR3 totals 15 residues. The V gene's germline CDR1 is MNHEY and CDR2 SMNVEV (reference sequence). V dropped 0 bases and J dropped 7 bases, with 13 bases sitting between them. The CDR3 region is CASSLSGQGRQPQHF. The CDR3 DNA sequence: TGTGCCAGCAGTTTATCGGGGCAGGGACGGCAGCCCCAGCATTTT.

This clone was recorded only once. The chain uses TRBV4-2 and TRBJ1-4; D is possibly TRBD1 (6 bases). Per germline, CDR1 LGHNA and CDR2 YNFKEQ. Trimming took 1 base from V and 7 from J, leaving 7 bases between them. This CDR3 has 13 amino acids. CDR3 in DNA: TGTGCCAGCAGCCAAGGAGGGGGTGAAAAACTGTTTTTT. Amino acids: CASSQGGGEKLFF.

The chain couples TRBV27 to TRBJ1-2, with D unresolved. Germline V gives CDR1 MNHEY, CDR2 SMNVEV (reference sequence). V shed 10 bases and J shed 5 bases, with 5 bases lying between them. The CDR3 is made up of 9 amino acids. The CDR3 reads CAIGYGYTF. The CDR3 nucleotides are TGTGCCATCGGGTATGGCTACACCTTC.

This rearrangement joins TRBV19 to TRBJ1-5; 7 nucleotides align to TRBD1. Trimming removed 3 bases from V and 2 bases from J; junction bases left unmatched: 1. CDR1 is LNHDA, CDR2 SQIVND, per germline (reference sequence). This CDR3 is 14 amino acids long. CDR3 bases: TGTGCCAGTAGTATTACAGGGGGCAATCAGCCCCAGCATTTT. Encoded protein: CASSITGGNQPQHF. Based on the CDR3 plus reference TRBV19 and TRBJ1-5, the full variable domain is DGGITQSPKYLFRKEGQNVTLSCEQNLNHDAMYWYRQDPGQGLRLIYYSQIVNDFQKGDIAEGYSVSREKKESFPLTVTSAQKNPTAFYLCASSITGGNQPQHFGDGTRLSIL.

The chain is built from TRBV28 and TRBJ1-3; D not certain. The CDR3 covers 13 residues. V was cut by 4 bases and J by 0 bases, with 4 bases left in between. Looked up from germline, CDR1 is MDHEN and CDR2 is SYDVKM. CDR3 nucleotide sequence: TGTGCCAGCAGTTATATCTCTGGAAACACCATATATTTT. It codes for CASSYISGNTIYF.

The chain carries TRBV11-2 and TRBJ2-5; D is uncertain. V lost 5 bases, J lost 5 bases, and 12 bases lay in between. This CDR3 spans 13 amino acids. The germline gives CDR1 SGHAT, CDR2 FQNNGV. DNA of the CDR3: TGTGCCAGCAGCATGGCCCCGAGGGAGACCCAGTACTTC. It codes for CASSMAPRETQYF. Drawing the rest from reference TRBV11-2 and TRBJ2-5, the complete variable domain is EAGVAQSPRYKIIEKRQSVAFWCNPISGHATLYWYQQILGQGPKLLIQFQNNGVVDDSQLPKDRFSAERLKGVDSTLKIQPAKLEDSAVYLCASSMAPRETQYFGPGTRLLVL.

The V gene is TRBV28, the J gene TRBJ1-4; the D is unclear. The CDR3 totals 13 residues. With 7 bases removed from V and 5 bases from J, the gap between germline ends came to 11 bases. CDR1 and CDR2 (germline): MDHEN, SYDVKM. The CDR3 protein is CASNGLGNEKLFF. CDR3 DNA sequence: TGTGCCAGCAACGGCCTGGGGAATGAAAAACTGTTTTTT.

J is TRBJ1-1 and V is TRBV9; D may be TRBD1 (5 bases). The CDR3 is 16 amino acids. V was pared by 0 bases and J by 0 bases, with 12 bases between. Looked up from germline, CDR1 is SGDLS and CDR2 is YYNGEE. The CDR3: CASSVESGRMNTEAFF. In nucleotides, the CDR3 is TGTGCCAGCAGCGTAGAGTCAGGGAGAATGAACACTGAAGCTTTCTTT.